This TCR beta chain was found in a study of blood T cell repertoires in COVID-19. Overall study context: T cells, B-cell-depleted T cells, or PBMCs provided the cDNA or gDNA that served as material.

The length of the CDR3 is 14 residues. The germline V gene encodes CDR1 SGHNT and CDR2 YYREEE (reference sequence). V was clipped by 0 bases and J by 9 bases; unmatched bases: 1. Clones were sequenced by immunoSEQ multiplex PCR, and TCRdb holds only the in-frame ones, with some missing. The sample has 130,000 to 150,000 clones; about 85% are singletons. This sequence was found in a human donor with acute or convalescent COVID-19. The donor label of this sample is uncertain. This rearrangement joins TRBV5-4 to TRBJ1-6; TRBD1 agrees at 9 bases. Sequences were obtained from peripheral blood. The CDR3 DNA reads TGTGCCAGCAGCTTGGGGACAGGGGCTTCACCCCTCCACTTT. Its protein product is CASSLGTGASPLHF.